The rows below give T cell receptor beta chains drawn from one sample of a study of cytomegalovirus exposure and HLA in healthy donors. Clones were sequenced by immunoSEQ multiplex PCR, and TCRdb holds only the in-frame ones, with some missing. The data contain some 45,000 clones, 50% to 55% of them singletons. The source material was PBMCs. All receptors come from a human donor in good health. CDR3s include the opening cysteine and the closing phenylalanine or tryptophan. Each record gives: V gene, D gene, clone size, J gene, CDR3 protein. A D gene is named only where the DNA matches it firmly. The size of a clone is reported for some rows only, either as once, few or many, or as a class for expanded clones.

TRBV18,NA,few,TRBJ2-7,CASSPPNRAYEQYF
TRBV19,NA,NA,TRBJ2-1,CASSRLDSEQFF
TRBV5-6,NA,few,TRBJ1-2,CASSLEAAGKTYTF
TRBV5-1,TRBD2,NA,TRBJ2-3,CASSFSGGSEGYTQYF
TRBV4-1,NA,NA,TRBJ1-1,CASSFRGEHTEAFF
TRBV6-1,NA,NA,TRBJ1-2,CASSPGGSSGYTF
TRBV5-1,TRBD2,NA,TRBJ2-3,CASRDGAGVTDTQYF
TRBV6-6,TRBD2,NA,TRBJ2-3,CASRGLAGTTDTQYF
TRBV6-5,TRBD2,NA,TRBJ2-5,CASSYGTSRMEAQYF
TRBV9,NA,NA,TRBJ1-6,CASSVLEYSSYNSPLHF
TRBV7-2,NA,NA,TRBJ1-3,CASSPFGNTIYF
TRBV19,NA,NA,TRBJ1-5,CASSIRREGYQPQHF
TRBV7-3,TRBD1,few,TRBJ2-7,CASSSQGAYEQYF
TRBV6-1,NA,few,TRBJ1-6,CASSGRSYNSPLHF
TRBV5-6,TRBD1,NA,TRBJ2-1,CASNHGDSPLGSEQFF
TRBV2,NA,NA,TRBJ1-1,CASSEGTPVTEAFF
TRBV9,NA,NA,TRBJ1-2,CASSVNREGYYGYTF
TRBV19,NA,NA,TRBJ1-2,CASSTRQSGYTF
TRBV25-1,TRBD2,few,TRBJ2-1,CASSELTSLKDNEQFF
TRBV7-9,NA,few,TRBJ2-2,CASSFQGLANTGELFF
TRBV6-1,TRBD1,NA,TRBJ2-7,CASSQTGQGSYEQYF
TRBV11-2,NA,NA,TRBJ2-5,CASSPALGRRVTSETQYF
TRBV10-1,TRBD2,NA,TRBJ2-3,CASSESRREDEDTQYF
TRBV27,NA,few,TRBJ1-4,CASRKGGDHSRATNEKLFF
TRBV6-5,NA,many,TRBJ1-1,CASRRLEGRTEAFF
TRBV7-6,TRBD2,NA,TRBJ2-1,CASSLVGTSGTNEQFF
TRBV29-1,TRBD1,NA,TRBJ1-2,CSVVLTGEDGYGYTF
TRBV14,NA,NA,TRBJ2-1,CASSPRGWYDNEQFF
TRBV25-1,TRBD1,NA,TRBJ2-5,CASSGARGRETQYF
TRBV6-1,NA,NA,TRBJ1-1,CASSKRGNTEAFF
TRBV12-5,TRBD2,NA,TRBJ2-3,CASGLVRAGGSTDTQYF
TRBV11-1,NA,NA,TRBJ2-7,CASSLYGNAYEQYF
TRBV5-1,TRBD2,NA,TRBJ2-3,CASSYKDSGGAPGTQYF
TRBV30,NA,few,TRBJ1-2,CAWSVRTAIGYTF
TRBV5-6,NA,NA,TRBJ2-3,CASSSGTYGGTDTQYF
TRBV4-2,TRBD1,NA,TRBJ1-1,CASSPLGVRGAFF
TRBV9,TRBD1,NA,TRBJ1-3,CASSALRTGMGNTIYF
TRBV19,TRBD2,NA,TRBJ2-1,CASSNRLAGGDEQFF
TRBV6-5,TRBD1,NA,TRBJ1-6,CASSARDRVNSPLHF
TRBV4-2,NA,NA,TRBJ2-2,CASSQADSNTGELFF
TRBV9,TRBD1,NA,TRBJ2-5,CASSVGQGFAQETQYF
TRBV27,TRBD1,NA,TRBJ1-6,CASSFPRDRGFSPLHF
TRBV7-9,NA,few,TRBJ1-5,CASSLGGDSQPQHF
TRBV7-8,NA,NA,TRBJ2-7,CASSLGGGTSYEQYF
TRBV7-3,NA,few,TRBJ2-1,CASSATGMGEQFF
TRBV5-1,TRBD1,NA,TRBJ2-3,CASSADRGGSTQYF
TRBV19,NA,few,TRBJ1-2,CASRSRGAHNYGYTF
TRBV18,TRBD1,NA,TRBJ1-5,CASSLGTGDQPQHF
TRBV7-2,TRBD2,few,TRBJ2-5,CASSQFGAGGGETQYF
TRBV5-5,TRBD1,NA,TRBJ1-1,CASSWVTGDTEAFF
TRBV25-1,NA,few,TRBJ1-5,CASRGQGNQPQHF